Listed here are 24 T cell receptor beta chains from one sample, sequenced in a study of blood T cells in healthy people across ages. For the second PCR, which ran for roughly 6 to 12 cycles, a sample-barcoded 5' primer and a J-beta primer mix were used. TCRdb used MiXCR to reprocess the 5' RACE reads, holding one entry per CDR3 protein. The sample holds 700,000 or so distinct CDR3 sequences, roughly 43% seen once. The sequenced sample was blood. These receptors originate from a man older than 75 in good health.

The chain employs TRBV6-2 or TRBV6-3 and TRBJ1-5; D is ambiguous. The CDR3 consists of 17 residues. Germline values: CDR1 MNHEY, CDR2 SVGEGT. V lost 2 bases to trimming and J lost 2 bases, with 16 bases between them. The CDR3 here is CASSYGIFGMGNQPQHF. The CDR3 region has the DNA TGTGCCAGCAGTTACGGTATCTTCGGGATGGGCAATCAGCCCCAGCATTTT.

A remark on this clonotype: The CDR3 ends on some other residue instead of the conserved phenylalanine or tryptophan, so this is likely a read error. The CDR3 region has the DNA TGTGCCTGGAGCGGGGGGCGACTTGCTGAAGCTTTCCTT. Protein: CAWSGGRLAEAFL. This chain uses TRBV30 with TRBJ1-1; D may be TRBD1 (6 bases). CDR3 length: 13 amino acids. Trimming pared 3 bases from V and 6 bases from J, leaving 14 bases between. The V gene's germline CDR1 is GTSNPN and CDR2 SVGIG (reference sequence).

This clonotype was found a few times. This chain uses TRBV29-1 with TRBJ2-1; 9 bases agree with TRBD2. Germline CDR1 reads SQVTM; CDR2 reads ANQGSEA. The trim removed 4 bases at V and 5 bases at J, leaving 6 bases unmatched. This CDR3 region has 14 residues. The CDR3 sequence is CSVVLLAGNNEQFF. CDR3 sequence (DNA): TGCAGCGTTGTTTTGCTAGCGGGGAACAATGAGCAGTTCTTC.

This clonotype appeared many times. This CDR3 is CSVSSGTFTDTQYF. The DNA of the CDR3 is TGCAGCGTTTCTAGCGGAACCTTCACAGATACGCAGTATTTT. The chain couples TRBV29-1 to TRBJ2-3; 7 nucleotides agree with TRBD2. This CDR3 region has 14 residues. Germline V gene sequence: CDR1 SQVTM, CDR2 ANQGSEA. J lost 2 bases, V lost 5 bases, and 7 bases had no gene match.

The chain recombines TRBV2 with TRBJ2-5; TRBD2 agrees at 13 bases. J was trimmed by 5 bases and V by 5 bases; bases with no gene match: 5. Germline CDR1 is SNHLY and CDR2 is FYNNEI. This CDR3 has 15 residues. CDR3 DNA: TGTGCCAGCAGTTCCGTGACTAGCGGGGGGGAGACCCAGTACTTC. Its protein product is CASSSVTSGGETQYF.

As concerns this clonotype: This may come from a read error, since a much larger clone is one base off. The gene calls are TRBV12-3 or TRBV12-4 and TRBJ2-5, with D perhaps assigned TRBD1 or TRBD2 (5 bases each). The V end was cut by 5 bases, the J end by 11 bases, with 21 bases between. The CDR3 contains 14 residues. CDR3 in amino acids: CASSDTGANNEQYF. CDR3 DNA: TGTGCCAGCAGTGACACCGGGGCTAACAATGAGCAGTACTTC.

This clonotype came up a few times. For the CDR3, the DNA is TGCGCCAGCAGCTTGCAGGGGACAGGGATGTCCTACAATGAGCAGTTCTTC. Its translation is CASSLQGTGMSYNEQFF. The chain employs TRBV5-1 and TRBJ2-1, with 9 nucleotides matching TRBD1. This CDR3 is 17 amino acids long. Germline CDR1 is SGHRS and CDR2 is YFSETQ. With V trimmed by 1 base and J by 1 base, 6 bases remained unmatched.

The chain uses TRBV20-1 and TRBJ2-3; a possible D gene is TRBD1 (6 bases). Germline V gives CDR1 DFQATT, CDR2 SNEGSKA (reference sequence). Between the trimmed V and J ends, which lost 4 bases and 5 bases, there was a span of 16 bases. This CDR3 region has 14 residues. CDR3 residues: CSANGAGAIDTQYF. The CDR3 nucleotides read TGCAGTGCTAACGGGGCAGGGGCTATAGATACGCAGTATTTT.

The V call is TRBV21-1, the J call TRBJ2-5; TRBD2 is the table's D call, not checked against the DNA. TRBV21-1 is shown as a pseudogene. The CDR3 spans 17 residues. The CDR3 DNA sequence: TGTGCCAGCAGCAAAGATCAGCGGGGGGGCCAAAAAGAGACCCAGTACTTC. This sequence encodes CASSKDQRGGQKETQYF.

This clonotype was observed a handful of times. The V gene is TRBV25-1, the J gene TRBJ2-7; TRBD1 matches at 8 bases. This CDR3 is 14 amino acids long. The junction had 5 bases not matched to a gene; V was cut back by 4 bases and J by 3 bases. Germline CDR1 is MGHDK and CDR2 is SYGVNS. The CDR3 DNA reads TGTGCCAGCAGTGGGGGGACAGGCCACTACGAGCAGTACTTC. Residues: CASSGGTGHYEQYF.

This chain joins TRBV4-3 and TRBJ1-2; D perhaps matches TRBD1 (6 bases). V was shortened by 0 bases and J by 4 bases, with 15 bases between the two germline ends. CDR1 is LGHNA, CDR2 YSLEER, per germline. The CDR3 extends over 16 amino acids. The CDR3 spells CASSQDVQGNLYGYTF. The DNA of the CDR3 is TGCGCCAGCAGCCAAGACGTACAGGGAAATCTCTATGGCTACACCTTC.

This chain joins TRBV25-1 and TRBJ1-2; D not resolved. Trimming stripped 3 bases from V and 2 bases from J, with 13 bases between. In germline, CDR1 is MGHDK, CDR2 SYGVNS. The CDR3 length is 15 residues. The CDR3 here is CASSDNMAVNYGYTF. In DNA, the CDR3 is TGTGCCAGCAGTGATAATATGGCCGTGAACTATGGCTACACCTTC.

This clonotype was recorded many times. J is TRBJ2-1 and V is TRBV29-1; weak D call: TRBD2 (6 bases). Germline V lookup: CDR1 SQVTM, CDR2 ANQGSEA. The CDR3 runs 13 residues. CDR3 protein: CTAAGSNYNEQFF. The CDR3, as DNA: TGCACGGCCGCCGGGAGTAACTACAATGAGCAGTTCTTC.

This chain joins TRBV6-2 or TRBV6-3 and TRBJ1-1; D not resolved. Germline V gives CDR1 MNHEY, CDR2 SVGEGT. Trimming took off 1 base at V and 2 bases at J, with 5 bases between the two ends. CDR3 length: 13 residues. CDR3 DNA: TGTGCCAGCAGTTACTACGGTAACACTGAAGCTTTCTTT. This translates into CASSYYGNTEAFF.

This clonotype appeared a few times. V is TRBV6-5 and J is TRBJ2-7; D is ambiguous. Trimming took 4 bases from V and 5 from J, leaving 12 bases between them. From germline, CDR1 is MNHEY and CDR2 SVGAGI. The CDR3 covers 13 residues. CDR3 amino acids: CASSSTSMDEQYF. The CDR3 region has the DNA TGTGCCAGCAGTTCGACTTCGATGGACGAGCAGTACTTC.

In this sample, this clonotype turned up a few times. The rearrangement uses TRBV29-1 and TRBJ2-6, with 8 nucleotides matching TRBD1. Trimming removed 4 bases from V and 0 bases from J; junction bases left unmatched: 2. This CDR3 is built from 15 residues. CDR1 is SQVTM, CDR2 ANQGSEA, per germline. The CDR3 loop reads CSVGGTGSGANVLTF. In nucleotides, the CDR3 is TGCAGCGTTGGAGGGACAGGCTCTGGGGCCAACGTCCTGACTTTC.

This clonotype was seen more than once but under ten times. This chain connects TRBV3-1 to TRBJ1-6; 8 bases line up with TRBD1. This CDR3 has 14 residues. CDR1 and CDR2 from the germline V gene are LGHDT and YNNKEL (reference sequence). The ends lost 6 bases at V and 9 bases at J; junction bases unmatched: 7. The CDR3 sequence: CASRNGQGGSPLHF. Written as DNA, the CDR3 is TGTGCCAGCAGGAATGGACAGGGCGGTTCACCCCTCCACTTT.

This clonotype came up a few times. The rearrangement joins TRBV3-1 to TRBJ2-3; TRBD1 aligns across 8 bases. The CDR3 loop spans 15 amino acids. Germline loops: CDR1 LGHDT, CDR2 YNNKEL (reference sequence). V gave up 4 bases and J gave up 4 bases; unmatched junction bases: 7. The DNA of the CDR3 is TGTGCCAGCAGCCTACAGGGGGAAGGCGCAGATACGCAGTATTTT. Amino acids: CASSLQGEGADTQYF.

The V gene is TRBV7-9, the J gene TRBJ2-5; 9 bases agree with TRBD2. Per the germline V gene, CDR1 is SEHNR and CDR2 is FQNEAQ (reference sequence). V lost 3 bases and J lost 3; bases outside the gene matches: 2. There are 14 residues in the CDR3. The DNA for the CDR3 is TGTGCCAGCAGCTTCGTAGCGGGAGAAGAGACCCAGTACTTC. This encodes CASSFVAGEETQYF.

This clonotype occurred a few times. CDR3 residues: CASSFGQGDQPQHF. In nucleotides, the CDR3 is TGTGCCAGCAGCTTTGGACAGGGCGATCAGCCCCAGCATTTT. The gene calls are TRBV7-2 and TRBJ1-5; 8 bases are a match to TRBD1. The J segment lost 5 bases and the V segment lost 3 bases, leaving 3 bases of the junction unmatched. The CDR3 extends over 14 amino acids. CDR1 and CDR2 from the germline V gene are SGHTA and FQGNSA.

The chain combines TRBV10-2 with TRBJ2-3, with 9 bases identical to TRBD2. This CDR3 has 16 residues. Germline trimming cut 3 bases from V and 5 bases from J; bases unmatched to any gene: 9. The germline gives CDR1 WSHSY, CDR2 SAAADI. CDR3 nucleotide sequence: TGCGCCAGCAGTGAAGACGCGGGAGGGAGCGGAGATACGCAGTATTTT. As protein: CASSEDAGGSGDTQYF.

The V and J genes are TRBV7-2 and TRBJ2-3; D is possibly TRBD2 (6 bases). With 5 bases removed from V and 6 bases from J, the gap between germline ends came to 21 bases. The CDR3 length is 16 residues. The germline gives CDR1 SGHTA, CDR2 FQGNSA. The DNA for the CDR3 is TGTGCCAGCAGCCGAATAGGCCCCGGGAGCCCCGATACGCAGTATTTT. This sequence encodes CASSRIGPGSPDTQYF. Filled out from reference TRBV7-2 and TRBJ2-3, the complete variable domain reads GAGVSQSPSNKVTEKGKDVELRCDPISGHTALYWYRQSLGQGLEFLIYFQGNSAPDKSGLPSDRFSAERTGGSVSTLTIQRTQQEDSAVYLCASSRIGPGSPDTQYFGPGTRLTVL.

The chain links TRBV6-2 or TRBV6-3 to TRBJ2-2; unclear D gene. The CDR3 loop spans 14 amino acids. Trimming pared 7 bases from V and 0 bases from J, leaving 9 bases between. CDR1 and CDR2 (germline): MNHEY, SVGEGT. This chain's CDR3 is CASKSVPNTGELFF. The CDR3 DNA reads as TGTGCCAGCAAATCCGTCCCGAACACCGGGGAGCTGTTTTTT.

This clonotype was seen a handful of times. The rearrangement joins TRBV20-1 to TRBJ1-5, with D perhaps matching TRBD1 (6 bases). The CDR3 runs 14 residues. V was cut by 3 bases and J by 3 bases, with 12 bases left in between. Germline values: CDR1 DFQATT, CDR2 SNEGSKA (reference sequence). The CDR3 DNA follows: TGCAGTGCTAGTGTAGGACAGCTCAATCAGCCCCAGCATTTT. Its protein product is CSASVGQLNQPQHF.